What follows are 9 T cell receptor beta chains derived from one specimen sequenced in a study of T cell repertoires in cytomegalovirus infection. Each CDR3 protein is one row after TCRdb ran MiXCR on the reads. The repertoire includes some 300,000 distinct CDR3 sequences, roughly a tenth of them detected once, and around 2.5% sits in the top ten. Sequencing was carried out using PBMCs. These receptors all stem from a human donor in good health (CMV status not recorded). Some clones in this sample may be carry-over from other donors' samples.

At least ten counts were recorded for this clonotype. The chain carries TRBV28 and TRBJ1-3; D perhaps matches TRBD1 (6 bases). Germline-derived CDR1 and CDR2 are MDHEN and SYDVKM. Trimming took 5 bases from V and 0 from J, leaving 14 bases between them. The length of the CDR3 is 16 residues. The CDR3 region is CASSPGHRSSGNTIYF. The CDR3 bases are TGTGCCAGCAGTCCGGGACACCGAAGCTCTGGAAACACCATATATTTT.

In its sample, this clonotype was seen many times. The V gene is TRBV7-9, the J gene TRBJ1-6; 7 bases align to TRBD1. There are 19 residues in the CDR3. Losses at the gene ends were 4 bases for V and 0 bases for J; bases not matched to a gene: 12. Germline-derived CDR1 and CDR2 are SEHNR and FQNEAQ (reference sequence). The chain's CDR3 is CASSSPRDSGPSYNSPLHF. The DNA for the CDR3 is TGTGCCAGCAGCTCCCCTCGGGACAGCGGACCCTCCTATAATTCACCCCTCCACTTT.

This clonotype was seen many times. The chain has TRBV10-3 and TRBJ2-1, with D maybe TRBD1 (5 bases). The ends were cut back, 6 bases at V and 9 bases at J, with 18 bases in the middle. Germline V gene data show CDR1 as ENHRY and CDR2 as SYGVKD. The CDR3 has 14 residues. CDR3 sequence reads: CAISRRAGQSEQFF. CDR3 in DNA: TGTGCCATCAGCCGAAGGGCAGGGCAAAGTGAGCAGTTCTTC.

This clonotype was recorded many times. The chain recombines TRBV11-1 with TRBJ2-2; TRBD2 matches at 7 bases. The CDR3 length is 15 residues. V lost 7 bases and J lost 0; bases outside the gene matches: 5. Germline CDR1 reads SGHAT; CDR2 reads FQDESV (reference sequence). As DNA, the CDR3 is TGTGCCAGCAACCGGCGGGGGTCGAACACCGGGGAGCTGTTTTTT. Translated, it gives CASNRRGSNTGELFF.

There are a few counts of this clonotype. V usage is TRBV6-5 and J usage is TRBJ2-2, with D perhaps matching TRBD1 or TRBD2 (5 bases each). Trimming stripped 6 bases from V and 6 bases from J, with 20 bases between. Germline-derived CDR1 and CDR2 are MNHEY and SVGAGI. The CDR3 contains 16 residues. CDR3 in amino acids: CASSTTQGTVAGELFF. CDR3 sequence (DNA): TGTGCCAGCAGCACGACCCAAGGGACCGTGGCCGGGGAGCTGTTTTTT.

This clonotype was seen many times. This chain links TRBV29-1 with TRBJ2-6, with D perhaps matching TRBD1 or TRBD2 (6 bases each). Germline lookup yields CDR1 SQVTM and CDR2 ANQGSEA. Trimming took 6 bases from V and 1 from J, leaving 19 bases between them. There are 17 residues in the CDR3. The CDR3 region has the DNA TGCAGCGTAAGGGATCGGGGGCCCCAGTCTGGGGCCAACGTCCTGACTTTC. Protein product: CSVRDRGPQSGANVLTF.

This clonotype was seen ten or more times. The gene calls are TRBV5-1 and TRBJ1-2, with a weak D call TRBD1 (6 bases). Germline CDR1 is SGHRS and CDR2 is YFSETQ. CDR3 size: 16 residues. Trimming pared 3 bases from V and 2 bases from J, leaving 17 bases between. The CDR3 here is CASSWGARGENYGYTF. The CDR3 region has the DNA TGCGCCAGCAGCTGGGGGGCTCGCGGGGAAAACTATGGCTACACCTTC.

This clonotype was found a few times. V is TRBV20-1 and J is TRBJ2-3; possibly TRBD1 or TRBD2 for D (6 bases each). Trimming stripped 1 base from V and 0 bases from J, with 11 bases between. The germline V gene has CDR1 DFQATT and CDR2 SNEGSKA (reference sequence). The CDR3 sequence is 15 residues long. The CDR3: CSARVSGASTDTQYF. The CDR3 DNA follows: TGCAGTGCTAGAGTTTCGGGGGCGAGCACAGATACGCAGTATTTT.

The chain uses TRBV20-1 and TRBJ1-2; TRBD1 is a possible D gene (6 bases). V was trimmed by 4 bases and J by 8 bases, leaving 14 bases between them. Germline V gene data show CDR1 as DFQATT and CDR2 as SNEGSKA (reference sequence). This CDR3 is 12 amino acids long. The CDR3: CSANLRGEGYTF. The CDR3 coding sequence is TGCAGTGCTAATCTCAGGGGTGAAGGCTACACCTTC.